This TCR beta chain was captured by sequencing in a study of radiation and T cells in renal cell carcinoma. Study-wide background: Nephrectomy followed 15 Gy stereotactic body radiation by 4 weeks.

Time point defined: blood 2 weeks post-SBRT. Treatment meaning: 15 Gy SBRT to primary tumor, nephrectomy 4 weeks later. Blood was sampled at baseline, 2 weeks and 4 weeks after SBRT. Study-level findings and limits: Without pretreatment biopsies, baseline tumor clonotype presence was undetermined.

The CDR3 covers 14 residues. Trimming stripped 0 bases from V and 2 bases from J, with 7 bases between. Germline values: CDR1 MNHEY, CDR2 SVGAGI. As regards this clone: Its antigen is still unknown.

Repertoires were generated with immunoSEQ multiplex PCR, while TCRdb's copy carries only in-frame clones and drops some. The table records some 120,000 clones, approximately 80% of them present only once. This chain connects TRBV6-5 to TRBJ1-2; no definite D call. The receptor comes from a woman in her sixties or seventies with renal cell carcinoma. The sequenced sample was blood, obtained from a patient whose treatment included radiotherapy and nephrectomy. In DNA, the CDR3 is TGTGCCAGCAGTTACTCCGGGAGGAACTATGGCTACACCTTC. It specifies CASSYSGRNYGYTF.